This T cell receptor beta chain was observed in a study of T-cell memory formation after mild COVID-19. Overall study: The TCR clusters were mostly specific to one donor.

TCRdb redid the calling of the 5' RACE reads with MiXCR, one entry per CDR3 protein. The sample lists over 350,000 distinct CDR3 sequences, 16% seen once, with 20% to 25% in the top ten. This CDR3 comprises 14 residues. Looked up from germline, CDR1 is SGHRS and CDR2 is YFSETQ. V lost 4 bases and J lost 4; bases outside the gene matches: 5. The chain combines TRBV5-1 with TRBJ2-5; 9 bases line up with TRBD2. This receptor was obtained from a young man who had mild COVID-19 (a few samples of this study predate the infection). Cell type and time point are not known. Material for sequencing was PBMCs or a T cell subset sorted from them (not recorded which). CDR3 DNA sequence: TGCGCCAGCAGCCAGTTGACTAGCGGAGAGACCCAGTACTTC. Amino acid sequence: CASSQLTSGETQYF.